This is a list of T cell receptor beta chains from one sample in a study of blood T cell repertoires in COVID-19. Libraries were prepared by immunoSEQ multiplex PCR; TCRdb keeps only in-frame clonotypes and omits some of them. The sample carries approximately 60,000 clones, 90% to 95% recorded once. Sequencing input: peripheral blood. All receptors come from a man between 65 and 85 years old with active COVID-19. CDR3s include the opening cysteine and the closing phenylalanine or tryptophan. A D gene is named only where the DNA matches it firmly. Clone sizes are given selectively: once, few, many, or a class where the clone is expanded.

V,D,size,J,DNA,CDR3
TRBV5-8,TRBD1,NA,TRBJ1-2,TGTGCCAGCAGCCCGGGACAGTCGCTTTCCCCCTATGGCTACACCTTC,CASSPGQSLSPYGYTF
TRBV19,TRBD1,NA,TRBJ1-5,TGTGCCAGTAGTAGAGGGACAGGGTGGGATCAGCCCCAGCATTTT,CASSRGTGWDQPQHF
TRBV25-1,TRBD1,NA,TRBJ1-2,TGTGCCAGCAGTGAACCGGGACAGGCCGGTAACTATGGCTACACCTTC,CASSEPGQAGNYGYTF
TRBV4-3,TRBD2,NA,TRBJ2-5,TGCGCCAGCAGCCAGTGGGCTAGCGGGGATCAGGAGACCCAGTACTTC,CASSQWASGDQETQYF
TRBV5-6,TRBD1,once,TRBJ1-2,TGTGCCAGCAGCCAGACAGGGGGCGTAGGCTACACCTTC,CASSQTGGVGYTF
TRBV13,NA,NA,TRBJ2-1,TGTGCCAGCAGCTTAAGGGGCCCACTCAATGAGCAGTTCTTC,CASSLRGPLNEQFF
TRBV5-1,NA,NA,TRBJ1-1,TGCGCCAGCAGCTTAGGGGGGGTGAACACTGAAGCTTTCTTT,CASSLGGVNTEAFF
TRBV21-1,NA,NA,TRBJ2-7,TGTGCCAGCAGCAAAAAAAGATACAGGGATACCTCCTACGAGCAGTACTTC,CASSKKRYRDTSYEQYF
TRBV12-3/TRBV12-4,NA,NA,TRBJ1-3,TGTGCCAGCTCGGGGAGGGGGGGAAACACCATATATTTT,CASSGRGGNTIYF
TRBV9,NA,once,TRBJ1-2,TGTGCCAGCAGCTCGAGGGTGGGCTATGGCTACACCTTC,CASSSRVGYGYTF
TRBV3-1/TRBV3-2,NA,NA,TRBJ2-3,TGTGCCAGCAGCCCCGCGCCACGATCGGCGCAGTATTTT,CASSPAPRSAQYF
TRBV6-4,NA,once,TRBJ1-2,TGTGCCAGCAGTCCCGACAGGTTCTATGGCTACACCTTC,CASSPDRFYGYTF
TRBV7-2,NA,NA,TRBJ2-5,TGTGCCAGCAGCCCCTCATACAGCCAGGAGACCCAGTACTTC,CASSPSYSQETQYF
TRBV19,NA,NA,TRBJ2-5,TGTGCCAGTAGCCCCCAGAGCCTCAGGGTGGTCGGGGAGACCCAGTACTTC,CASSPQSLRVVGETQYF
TRBV3-1/TRBV3-2,NA,NA,TRBJ1-1,TGTGCCAGCAGCCCACGACAGACGAACACTGAAGCTTTCTTT,CASSPRQTNTEAFF
TRBV5-1,NA,NA,TRBJ1-5,TGCGCCAGCAGCTTGGAGGGGGTAAGCAATCAGCCCCAGCATTTT,CASSLEGVSNQPQHF
TRBV13,TRBD2,NA,TRBJ2-7,TGTGCCAGCAGCTACGGTTTTAGCGGGGGGGCATCGGTCGACGAGCAGTACTTC,CASSYGFSGGASVDEQYF
TRBV9,NA,NA,TRBJ2-7,TGTGCCAGCAGCGTAGGGTCTAGCCCGCAAATCTACGAGCAGTACTTC,CASSVGSSPQIYEQYF
TRBV19,TRBD1,NA,TRBJ2-1,TGTGCCAGTAGTGGACAGGGCGTCGGCAATGAGCAGTTCTTC,CASSGQGVGNEQFF
TRBV2,NA,NA,TRBJ2-3,TGTGCCAGCAGTGTAGGAGGCCAGCATACGCAGTATTTT,CASSVGGQHTQYF
TRBV9,NA,NA,TRBJ2-5,TGTGCCAGCAGCGCCTCGGGGGGCGGAGAGACCCAGTACTTC,CASSASGGGETQYF
TRBV19,TRBD2,NA,TRBJ2-2,TGTGCCAGTAGTATCCTCGGGACTAGCAACACCGGGGAGCTGTTTTTT,CASSILGTSNTGELFF
TRBV5-1,TRBD2,NA,TRBJ2-1,TGCGCCAGCACCGTTACCCGACTAGCTAGCTCCTACAATGAGCAGTTCTTC,CASTVTRLASSYNEQFF
TRBV7-2,NA,NA,TRBJ1-3,TGTGCCAGCAGCCTCCAGGGTACGGGAAACACCATATATTTT,CASSLQGTGNTIYF
TRBV6-1,TRBD1,NA,TRBJ1-6,TGTGCCAGCAGTGAAACCCGACAGGGGGTTTATTCACCCCTCCACTTT,CASSETRQGVYSPLHF
TRBV6-1,TRBD2,NA,TRBJ2-5,TGTGCCAGCAGTGGAGCTAGCGGGCAAGAGACCCAGTACTTC,CASSGASGQETQYF
TRBV7-9,TRBD2,NA,TRBJ2-7,TGTGCCAGCAGCACTCCCCGGGGGGGTACCTACGAGCAGTACTTC,CASSTPRGGTYEQYF
TRBV4-1,TRBD1,NA,TRBJ1-2,TGCGCCAGCAGCCAAGATGGAGGGACAGGGCTCTATGGCTACACCTTC,CASSQDGGTGLYGYTF
TRBV5-1,TRBD2,NA,TRBJ2-2,TGCGCCAGCAGCAGTACTAGCGGGAACACCGGGGAGCTGTTTTTT,CASSSTSGNTGELFF
TRBV6-1,NA,NA,TRBJ1-3,TGTGCCAGCAGTGAGCCCAGGGGAGCTGGAAACACCATATATTTT,CASSEPRGAGNTIYF
TRBV3-1/TRBV3-2,NA,NA,TRBJ2-7,TGTGCCAGCAGCCAAGATAGAATGTTGGAGGCCTACGAGCAGTACTTC,CASSQDRMLEAYEQYF
TRBV19,NA,NA,TRBJ2-7,TGTGCCAGTAGTATAGGAGGCCAGGGTCTCTACGAGCAGTACTTC,CASSIGGQGLYEQYF
TRBV20-1,NA,NA,TRBJ1-4,TGCAGTGCTTACAAGGAAAAACTGTTTTTT,CSAYKEKLFF
TRBV28,TRBD1,NA,TRBJ1-5,TGTGCCAGCAGTACAAACAGGGGGCAGTCGCCCCAGCATTTT,CASSTNRGQSPQHF
TRBV19,TRBD2,NA,TRBJ2-1,TGTGCCAGTAGTTCAAGACTAGCGGGGGGATCCTCTGAGCAGTTCTTC,CASSSRLAGGSSEQFF
TRBV7-9,TRBD2,once,TRBJ2-3,TGTGCCAGCAGCTCGGCGGGGGGGGACCCCACAGATACGCAGTATTTT,CASSSAGGDPTDTQYF
TRBV5-1,NA,NA,TRBJ2-5,TGCGCCAGCAGCCCACTAGGTACGCAAGAGACCCAGTACTTC,CASSPLGTQETQYF
TRBV5-1,TRBD1,NA,TRBJ2-3,TGCGCCAGCAGCGCGCGGGACAGGGATGGCACAGATACGCAGTATTTT,CASSARDRDGTDTQYF
TRBV18,NA,NA,TRBJ1-1,TGTGCCAGCTCACTACCGACTGAAAACACTGAAGCTTTCTTT,CASSLPTENTEAFF
TRBV7-9,NA,NA,TRBJ1-4,TGTGCCAGCACGAGAGGGGGGGCCGGAGGGACTAATGAAAAACTGTTTTTT,CASTRGGAGGTNEKLFF
TRBV7-2,NA,NA,TRBJ1-2,TGTGCCAGCAGCTTTTGGCAGTATGGCTACACCTTC,CASSFWQYGYTF
TRBV11-2,NA,NA,TRBJ1-1,TGTGCCAGCAGCTTAGGCGGCGGGAACACTGAAGCTTTCTTT,CASSLGGGNTEAFF
TRBV6-5,NA,NA,TRBJ2-1,TGTGCCAGCAGTTACTCGGGACTGAGCTCCTACAATGAGCAGTTCTTC,CASSYSGLSSYNEQFF
TRBV5-4,TRBD2,NA,TRBJ2-1,TGTGCCAGCAGCTTGGCGGCGGGGGGCCCCAATGAGCAGTTCTTC,CASSLAAGGPNEQFF
TRBV5-4,TRBD2,NA,TRBJ2-3,TGTGCCAGCAGCTTCCCGAATCAGCGGGGGGGGTTCACAGATACGCAGTATTTT,CASSFPNQRGGFTDTQYF
TRBV5-8,NA,NA,TRBJ2-6,TGTGCCAGCTTGTACTCTGGGGCCAACGTCCTGACTTTC,CASLYSGANVLTF
TRBV5-1,NA,NA,TRBJ2-3,TGCGCCAGCAGCTGGGGCGGGGCAGTGACTAGCACAGATACGCAGTATTTT,CASSWGGAVTSTDTQYF
TRBV6-2/TRBV6-3,NA,NA,TRBJ2-2,TGTGCCAGCAGTTACTCCAGGGGAACCGGGGAGCTGTTTTTT,CASSYSRGTGELFF